This T cell receptor (beta chain) was retrieved from a study of T cell responses to AZD1222 COVID-19 vaccine. The table came from immunoSEQ multiplex PCR; TCRdb's copy has only in-frame clones and leaves some out. The sample shows over 100,000 clones, more than 70% of them seen only once. The study pooled second doses at about 4 or about 12 weeks. For this clone: Its antigen remains unidentified.

Study-level points and caveats: The repertoires were collected only after the peak T cell response. Nearly half of spike-specific TCRs reportedly target variant regions that are unmutated in the B.1.351 and B.1.1.7 variants.

The source of this sequence is an adult who received the AZD1222 COVID-19 vaccine. The input for sequencing was peripheral blood, taken 28 days after the second AZD1222 dose.

CDR3 sequence (DNA): TGTGCCAGCAGTGAAGCGGGGACAGGGAAGGGTTATGGCTACACCTTC. This encodes CASSEAGTGKGYGYTF. The chain is built from TRBV2 and TRBJ1-2; TRBD1 aligns across 9 bases. J lost 5 bases, V lost 0 bases, and 7 bases had no gene match. The germline V gene encodes CDR1 SNHLY and CDR2 FYNNEI. The CDR3 length is 16 residues.